This passage covers 9 T cell receptor beta chains from one sample sequenced in a study of blood T cell repertoires in COVID-19. Produced via immunoSEQ multiplex PCR; TCRdb's table is partial and in-frame only. The table has roughly 250,000 clones, nearly 95% seen once. Source material: peripheral blood. Receptors were obtained from a man aged 30 to 45 with COVID-19, enrolled during active disease.

The J gene is TRBJ2-7, the V gene TRBV4-1; possibly TRBD2 for D (6 bases). The CDR3 is 15 amino acids. The V end was cut by 4 bases, the J end by 4 bases, with 17 bases between. Germline V lookup: CDR1 MGHRA, CDR2 YSYEKL. Here the CDR3 DNA reads TGCGCCAGCAGCCCCCGGGTTAGCGGCACTTACGAGCAGTACTTC. Encoded protein: CASSPRVSGTYEQYF.

The gene calls are TRBV30 and TRBJ1-5; no clear D gene. V gave up 1 base and J gave up 4 bases, with 8 bases separating them. CDR3 length: 13 amino acids. Germline assignment: CDR1 GTSNPN and CDR2 SVGIG (reference sequence). Here the CDR3 reads CAWSETENQPQHF. The DNA for the CDR3 is TGTGCCTGGAGTGAAACAGAAAATCAGCCCCAGCATTTT.

This chain uses TRBV5-1 with TRBJ2-1; 7 bases align to TRBD1. The ends lost 0 bases at V and 5 bases at J; junction bases unmatched: 8. CDR3 length: 16 amino acids. Germline-derived CDR1 and CDR2 are SGHRS and YFSETQ. The CDR3 is CASSLGQGEPHNEQFF. For the CDR3, the DNA is TGCGCCAGCAGCTTGGGACAGGGCGAACCCCACAATGAGCAGTTCTTC.

The gene calls are TRBV7-3 and TRBJ2-3; 7 nucleotides line up with TRBD2. With V trimmed by 10 bases and J by 2 bases, 12 bases remained unmatched. Germline CDR1 reads SGHTA; CDR2 reads FQGTGA. This CDR3 contains 15 residues. Here the CDR3 reads CATRSSGAFTDTQYF. The CDR3, as DNA: TGTGCCACCCGGTCGAGCGGGGCCTTCACAGATACGCAGTATTTT.

The gene calls are TRBV3-1 (or the pseudogene TRBV3-2) and TRBJ1-2; D may be TRBD1 (5 bases). This CDR3 spans 13 amino acids. V gave up 4 bases and J gave up 4 bases, with 10 bases separating them. The V gene's germline CDR1 is LGHDT and CDR2 YNNKEL (reference sequence). The CDR3 loop is CASSRQGVYGYTF. The CDR3 region has the DNA TGTGCCAGCAGCCGCCAAGGGGTCTATGGCTACACCTTC.

The chain is built from TRBV4-2 and TRBJ1-1; TRBD1 might be the D (6 bases). The germline V and J ends were trimmed by 4 bases and 1 base, with 22 bases remaining between them. The germline V gene has CDR1 LGHNA and CDR2 YNFKEQ. This CDR3 is 18 amino acids long. CDR3 amino acids: CASSRGGGGAWTNTEAFF. CDR3 bases: TGTGCCAGCAGCCGGGGTGGGGGGGGCGCTTGGACGAACACTGAAGCTTTCTTT.

This clone was observed once. The DNA for the CDR3 is TGTGCCAGCAGTTTATATGCGGTTCCCGCCGCAACTAATGAAAAACTGTTTTTT. This sequence encodes CASSLYAVPAATNEKLFF. The V call is TRBV27, the J call TRBJ1-4; D gene uncertain. CDR1 and CDR2 (germline): MNHEY, SMNVEV (reference sequence). CDR3 length equals 18 residues. Deletions cut 1 base from V and 0 bases from J, with 15 bases between. The variable domain in full, completed from reference TRBV27 and TRBJ1-4, reads EAQVTQNPRYLITVTGKKLTVTCSQNMNHEYMSWYRQDPGLGLRQIYYSMNVEVTDKGDVPEGYKVSRKEKRNFPLILESPSPNQTSLYFCASSLYAVPAATNEKLFFGSGTQLSVL.

The rearrangement joins TRBV19 to TRBJ1-1, with TRBD1 matching over 7 bases. The CDR3 contains 15 residues. Per the germline V gene, CDR1 is LNHDA and CDR2 is SQIVND (reference sequence). V shed 5 bases, J shed 4 bases, and the junction held 10 bases outside the gene matches. The CDR3 DNA follows: TGTGCCAGTAGTCCTTTCCTACAGGGGCTCACTGAAGCTTTCTTT. Translation gives CASSPFLQGLTEAFF.

The rearrangement joins TRBV29-1 to TRBJ2-1, with TRBD1 identical over 8 bases. CDR3 length: 12 residues. The V segment lost 7 bases and the J segment 7 bases; nucleotides outside the gene matches: 6. Germline V gene lookup returns CDR1 SQVTM and CDR2 ANQGSEA. The CDR3 coding sequence is TGCAGCGGGTGGACAGGGTATAATGAGCAGTTCTTC. This codes for CSGWTGYNEQFF.